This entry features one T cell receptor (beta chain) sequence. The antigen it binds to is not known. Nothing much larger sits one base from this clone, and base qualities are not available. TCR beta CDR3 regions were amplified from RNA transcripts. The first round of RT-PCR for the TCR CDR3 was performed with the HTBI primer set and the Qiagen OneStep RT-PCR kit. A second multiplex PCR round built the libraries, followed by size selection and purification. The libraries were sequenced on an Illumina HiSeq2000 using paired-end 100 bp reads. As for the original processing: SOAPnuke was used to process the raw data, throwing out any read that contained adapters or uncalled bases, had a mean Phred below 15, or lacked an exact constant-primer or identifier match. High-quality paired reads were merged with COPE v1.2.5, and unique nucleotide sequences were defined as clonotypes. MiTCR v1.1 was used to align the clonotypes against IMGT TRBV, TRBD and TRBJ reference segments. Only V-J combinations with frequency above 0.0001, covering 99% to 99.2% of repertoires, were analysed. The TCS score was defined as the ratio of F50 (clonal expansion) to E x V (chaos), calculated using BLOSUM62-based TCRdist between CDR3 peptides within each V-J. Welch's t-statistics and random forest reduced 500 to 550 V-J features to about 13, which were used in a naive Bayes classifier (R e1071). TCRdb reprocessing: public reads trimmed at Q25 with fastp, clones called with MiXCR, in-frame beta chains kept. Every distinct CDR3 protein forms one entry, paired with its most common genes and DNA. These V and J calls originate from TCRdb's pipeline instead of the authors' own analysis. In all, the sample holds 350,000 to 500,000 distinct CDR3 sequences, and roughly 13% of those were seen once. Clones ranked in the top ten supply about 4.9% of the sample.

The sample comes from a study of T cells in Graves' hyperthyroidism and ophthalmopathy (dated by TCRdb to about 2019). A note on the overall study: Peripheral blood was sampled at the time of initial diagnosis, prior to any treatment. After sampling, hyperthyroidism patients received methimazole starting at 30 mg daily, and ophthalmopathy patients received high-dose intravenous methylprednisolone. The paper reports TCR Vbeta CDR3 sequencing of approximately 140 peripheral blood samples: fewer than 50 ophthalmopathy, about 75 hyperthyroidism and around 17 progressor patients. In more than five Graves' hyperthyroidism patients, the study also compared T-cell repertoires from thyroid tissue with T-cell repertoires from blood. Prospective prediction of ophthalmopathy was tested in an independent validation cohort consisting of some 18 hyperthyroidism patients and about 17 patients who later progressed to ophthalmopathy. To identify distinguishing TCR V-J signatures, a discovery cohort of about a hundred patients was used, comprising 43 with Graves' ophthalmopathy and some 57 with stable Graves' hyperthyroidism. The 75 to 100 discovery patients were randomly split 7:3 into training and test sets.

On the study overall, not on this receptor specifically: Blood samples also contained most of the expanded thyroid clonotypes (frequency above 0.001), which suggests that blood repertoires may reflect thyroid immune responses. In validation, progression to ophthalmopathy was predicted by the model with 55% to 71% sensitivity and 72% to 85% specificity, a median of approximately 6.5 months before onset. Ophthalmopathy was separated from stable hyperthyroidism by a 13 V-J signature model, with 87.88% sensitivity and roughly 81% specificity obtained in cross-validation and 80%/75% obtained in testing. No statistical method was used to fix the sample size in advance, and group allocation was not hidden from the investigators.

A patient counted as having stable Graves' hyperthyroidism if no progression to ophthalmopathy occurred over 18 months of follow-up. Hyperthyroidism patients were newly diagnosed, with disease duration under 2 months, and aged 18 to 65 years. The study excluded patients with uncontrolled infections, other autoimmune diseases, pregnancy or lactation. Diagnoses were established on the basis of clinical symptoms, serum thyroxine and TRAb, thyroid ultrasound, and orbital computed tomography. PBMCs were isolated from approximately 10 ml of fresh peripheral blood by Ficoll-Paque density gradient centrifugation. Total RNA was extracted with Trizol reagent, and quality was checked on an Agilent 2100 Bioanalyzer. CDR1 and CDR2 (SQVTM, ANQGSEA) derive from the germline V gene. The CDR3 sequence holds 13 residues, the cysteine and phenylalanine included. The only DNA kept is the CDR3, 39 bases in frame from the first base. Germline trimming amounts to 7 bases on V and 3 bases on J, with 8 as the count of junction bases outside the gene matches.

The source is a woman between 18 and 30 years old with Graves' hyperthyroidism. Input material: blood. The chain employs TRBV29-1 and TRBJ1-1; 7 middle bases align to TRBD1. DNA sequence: TGCAGCGCCAAGACAGGGCGCTACACTGAAGCTTTCTTT. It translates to CSAKTGRYTEAFF. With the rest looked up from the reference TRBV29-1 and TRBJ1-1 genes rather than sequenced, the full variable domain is SAVISQKPSRDICQRGTSLTIQCQVDSQVTMMFWYRQQPGQSLTLIATANQGSEATYESGFVIDKFPISRPNLTFSTLTVSNMSPEDSSIYLCSAKTGRYTEAFFGQGTRLTVV.